This record concerns one T cell receptor beta chain sequence. Ten or more counts support this clonotype. The antigen it recognizes is unknown. Per-base qualities were not stored, and no clone one base away is much larger. The sample's time point, from its label and the paper: longitudinal time-point 3. For unsorted PBMC libraries, 2 million PBMCs were used after storage in RNAlater at -80 degrees C until RNA extraction. The multiple sclerosis patients were enrolled in a US clinical protocol that used magnetic resonance imaging to evaluate disease progression. Peripheral blood underwent Ficoll-Hypaque density gradient centrifugation to isolate PBMCs, which were then cryopreserved in liquid nitrogen. These data belong to a study of neurological immune-mediated disorders (dated by TCRdb to about 2019). Background on the whole study: Of the roughly 34 multiple sclerosis patients, approximately 30 had relapsing-remitting MS and 3 had secondary progressive MS. The study compared peripheral blood TCR-beta repertoires of HTLV-I-associated myelopathy (HAM/TSP) patients, multiple sclerosis patients and healthy controls using UMI-based sequencing. Alongside PBMC samples, the set of some 97 TCR-beta libraries contained longitudinal samples, technical triplicates, and paired CD4+ and CD8+ T-cell subsets that had been sorted. Longitudinal HAM/TSP donors and healthy donors each had 3 time-points at intervals of about 3-40 months. The cohort was made up of 68 subjects, consisting of about 15 HAM/TSP patients, about 35 multiple sclerosis patients and around 20 healthy controls. Overall study results and their limits: No identical CDR3 amino acid sequences were shared among expanded clones across subjects, suggesting private TCR-beta repertoires in all groups. TCR clonal expansion was highest in HAM/TSP patients and lowest in MS patients, with MS patients falling below even healthy controls. Repertoires from 18 of 34 MS patients were grouped by phylogenetic analysis into a cluster of related CDR3 sequences, suggesting a possible repertoire-level signature. No association of the MS cluster with clinical or MRI features was observed, and the need for larger cohorts was stated by the authors.

To synthesize cDNA, template-switch 5'RACE was performed with a primer carrying a 10-nucleotide random unique molecular identifier so that each TCR transcript was tagged. Over 190 million TCR-beta sequences, covering 15-18 subjects, were produced in each sequencing run. The RNeasy kit was used for extraction of total RNA. Using the KAPA Real-time Library Amplification kit, TCR-beta VDJ regions were amplified with primers for the TCR constant region and the 5'RACE anchor. A first PCR added sample indexes and Illumina adaptors, and a second PCR then raised library yield. After purification with Ampure beads, the TCR product of roughly 650 bp was size-selected on a 2% E-gel SizeSelection system. Before pooling, library quality was checked on a Bioanalyzer, concentration was measured with Qubit, and libraries were quantified with the Kapa Library Quantification kit. An Illumina HiSeq 2500 was used to sequence the libraries paired-end at 2 x 150 bp. To increase sequence diversity, about 24-32% phiX was spiked into each library pool. The authors processed their data as follows. The UMI-based MiGEC pipeline processed quality-filtered reads and removed over 75% of raw TCR sequences during error correction. VDJ genes were aligned to IMGT germline references, and clonotypes were defined by unique CDR3 amino acid sequence plus V-J genes. Clonal expansion, Shannon diversity and CDR3 relatedness were evaluated with VDJtools (CalcPairwiseDistances, ClusterSamples), while phylogenetic trees were built in CLCbio workbench. Expanded clones were defined as having at least 8 unique UMIs, based on coefficient-of-variation modelling across technical triplicates. The raw public reads went through TCRdb reprocessing: fastp at Q25, MiXCR clone calling, in-frame beta chains kept. Identical CDR3 proteins give one entry, which carries the most common genes and DNA. The V and J calls and clone size are TCRdb's, not the authors'. Across this sample there are 84,000 or so distinct CDR3 sequences, with roughly 4.5% seen only once. The ten largest clones add up to around 6% of the sample.

Trimming removed 5 bases from V and 6 bases from J, leaving 6 bases between the germline ends. Via the germline V gene, CDR1 is SGHTA and CDR2 FQGNSA. The CDR3 sequence holds 11 residues, the cysteine and phenylalanine included. The DNA shown is the 33-base CDR3, in frame from base 1. The chain uses TRBV7-2 and TRBJ2-3, with no D gene named confidently. The TCR originated in a woman aged 60-75 years with multiple sclerosis. The sample consisted of PBMCs. The encoded CDR3 is CASSLKDTQYF. The bases read TGTGCCAGCAGCCTAAAGGATACGCAGTATTTT.